One sample yielded the 28 T cell receptor beta chains listed below, sequenced in a study of cytomegalovirus exposure and HLA in healthy donors (dated by TCRdb to about 2017). Library method: the immunoSEQ multiplex PCR assay. TCRdb took this table from immuneACCESS and kept in-frame rearrangements with V and J called. Such tables lack part of the clones; where checked against another copy, unresolved V genes explain under half of the gap, and the rest is unexplained. The sample table lists 210,000 or so clones, about 90% of them with a count of one. The ten largest account for 2.9% of the sample. Sequencing was carried out using PBMCs. The receptors were sampled from a woman between 18 and 30 years old in good health and CMV-seronegative.

The V gene is TRBV10-2, the J gene TRBJ2-7; 12 bases are a match to TRBD2. Germline loops: CDR1 WSHSY, CDR2 SAAADI. J gave up 7 bases and V 5 bases, and 6 bases lay outside the gene matches. The CDR3 covers 14 residues. Here the CDR3 reads CASSRLAGVWEQYF. The DNA of the CDR3 is TGCGCCAGCAGTCGACTAGCGGGAGTCTGGGAGCAGTACTTC.

This chain links TRBV4-2 with TRBJ2-3; 9 nucleotides agree with TRBD1. V lost 3 bases to trimming and J lost 2 bases; unmatched junction nucleotides: 12. This CDR3 spans 18 amino acids. The germline gives CDR1 LGHNA, CDR2 YNFKEQ. Here the CDR3 DNA reads TGTGCCAGCAGCCAGGTGTTCCCGGGACAGGGCTTCACAGATACGCAGTATTTT. Amino acid sequence: CASSQVFPGQGFTDTQYF.

The rearrangement uses TRBV28 and TRBJ1-1; no firm D call. Germline V gene sequence: CDR1 MDHEN, CDR2 SYDVKM. The CDR3 is 10 amino acids. Between the trimmed V and J ends, which lost 11 bases and 6 bases, there was a span of 10 bases. CDR3 sequence reads: CAPLESEAFF. CDR3 coding DNA: TGTGCCCCCTTAGAATCTGAAGCTTTCTTT.

The chain combines TRBV27 with TRBJ2-1, with 7 bases lining up with TRBD2. CDR1 and CDR2 (germline): MNHEY, SMNVEV (reference sequence). The CDR3 length is 14 residues. After removal of 6 bases from V and 6 bases from J, the junction contained 8 bases not matched to a gene. DNA for the CDR3: TGTGCCAGCAGGAAAAGCGGGACCCTCAATGAGCAGTTCTTC. Encoded protein: CASRKSGTLNEQFF.

This chain links TRBV9 with TRBJ1-1; 8 bases line up with TRBD1. This CDR3 comprises 15 residues. With V trimmed by 4 bases and J by 1 base, 6 bases remained unmatched. Germline V gives CDR1 SGDLS, CDR2 YYNGEE. CDR3 nucleotides: TGTGCCAGCAGCATAAAACAGGGGGGGAACACTGAAGCTTTCTTT. It specifies CASSIKQGGNTEAFF.

This chain connects TRBV6-1 to TRBJ2-2, with 8 bases fitting TRBD1. The CDR3 extends over 18 amino acids. V gave up 1 base and J gave up 0 bases; unmatched junction bases: 7. The germline CDR1 and CDR2 sequences are MNHNS and SASEGT. The CDR3 region is CASSEVWTGLPNTGELFF. The CDR3 DNA reads as TGTGCCAGCAGTGAAGTCTGGACAGGGCTTCCGAACACCGGGGAGCTGTTTTTT.

The V gene is TRBV11-3, the J gene TRBJ2-7; D gene ambiguous. CDR3 length: 16 residues. The germline V gene has CDR1 SGHNT and CDR2 YENEEA. V lost 0 bases and J 3 bases, leaving 15 bases between the germline ends. The CDR3 DNA sequence: TGTGCCAGCAGCTTAGAATTAACAGCCGAATACTACGAGCAGTACTTC. Amino acid sequence: CASSLELTAEYYEQYF. Drawing the rest from reference TRBV11-3 and TRBJ2-7, the complete variable domain is EAGVVQSPRYKIIEKKQPVAFWCNPISGHNTLYWYLQNLGQGPELLIRYENEEAVDDSQLPKDRFSAERLKGVDSTLKIQPAELGDSAVYLCASSLELTAEYYEQYFGPGTRLTVT.

Written as DNA, the CDR3 is TGTGCCAGCAGGTCCCTAGCGGGAGGGCTGATAGATACGCAGTATTTT. Its protein is CASRSLAGGLIDTQYF. The genes are TRBV27 and TRBJ2-3; 12 bases map to TRBD2. CDR1 and CDR2 (germline): MNHEY, SMNVEV (reference sequence). V lost 6 bases, J lost 5 bases, and 9 bases stayed unmatched. The CDR3 extends over 16 amino acids.

The V gene is TRBV11-2, the J gene TRBJ2-7, with 8 bases aligning to TRBD2. The germline V gene encodes CDR1 SGHAT and CDR2 FQNNGV. CDR3 length equals 15 residues. V lost 6 bases, J lost 5 bases, and 12 bases stayed unmatched. Written as DNA, the CDR3 is TGTGCCAGCAGTAAACCGGGACTAGAATTCCACGAGCAGTACTTC. Its protein is CASSKPGLEFHEQYF.

The chain uses TRBV28 and TRBJ1-3, with D hard to call. The germline gives CDR1 MDHEN, CDR2 SYDVKM. The CDR3 has 14 residues. Trimming removed 6 bases from V and 0 bases from J, with 9 bases in between. CDR3 in amino acids: CASSPAPSGNTIYF. Here the CDR3 DNA reads TGTGCCAGCAGCCCCGCGCCCTCTGGAAACACCATATATTTT.

This sequence joins TRBV9 and TRBJ2-1; 12 bases map to TRBD2. This CDR3 contains 17 residues. Germline V CDR1 and CDR2: SGDLS, YYNGEE. J gave up 0 bases and V 4 bases, and 5 bases lay outside the gene matches. The CDR3, as DNA: TGTGCCAGCAGCCCCTGGACTAGCGGGACCTCCTACAATGAGCAGTTCTTC. It encodes CASSPWTSGTSYNEQFF.

The DNA for the CDR3 is TGTGCCAGCAGCTTAGAAGTGATACGCGGAGAGACCCAGTACTTC. Translating gives CASSLEVIRGETQYF. V and J are TRBV11-2 and TRBJ2-5; no clear D gene. The CDR3 loop spans 15 amino acids. Germline CDR1 SGHAT, CDR2 FQNNGV. The V gene lost 0 bases and the J gene lost 4 bases, with 12 bases spanning the gap.

This CDR3 reads CASSFQGYYGYTF. The DNA for the CDR3 is TGTGCCAGCAGCTTCCAGGGTTACTATGGCTACACCTTC. This chain uses TRBV28 with TRBJ1-2; D is possibly TRBD1 (5 bases). Germline V gives CDR1 MDHEN, CDR2 SYDVKM. Trimming took off 6 bases at V and 3 bases at J, with 11 bases between the two ends. The CDR3 sequence is 13 residues long.

V and J are TRBV10-2 and TRBJ2-5, with TRBD2 matching over 7 bases. The CDR3 length is 14 residues. J gave up 7 bases and V 5 bases, and 10 bases lay outside the gene matches. Germline V gene data show CDR1 as WSHSY and CDR2 as SAAADI. CDR3 coding DNA: TGCGCCAGCAGTTCCCGAGGGAGGGTAGGGACCCAGTACTTC. The encoded protein is CASSSRGRVGTQYF.

J is TRBJ2-1 and V is TRBV27, with D possibly matching TRBD1 (5 bases). V lost 0 bases and J lost 3, with 9 bases in between. The CDR3 loop spans 15 amino acids. CDR1 and CDR2 (germline): MNHEY, SMNVEV (reference sequence). The CDR3 protein is CASSLSLDSYNEQFF. Written as DNA, the CDR3 is TGTGCCAGCAGTTTATCGCTTGACAGCTACAATGAGCAGTTCTTC.

V is TRBV15 and J is TRBJ1-4, with D unclear. The CDR3 contains 17 residues. Germline V gives CDR1 LNHNV, CDR2 YYDKDF (reference sequence). Trimming took off 0 bases at V and 1 base at J, with 12 bases between the two ends. This CDR3 is CATSRDVSTVTNEKLFF. The DNA of the CDR3 is TGTGCCACCAGCAGAGATGTCTCCACGGTAACTAATGAAAAACTGTTTTTT.

V usage is TRBV5-6 and J usage is TRBJ2-2, with D maybe TRBD1 (5 bases). V was pared by 2 bases and J by 1 base, with 6 bases between. This CDR3 contains 14 residues. Looked up from germline, CDR1 is SGHDT and CDR2 is YYEEEE. CDR3 bases: TGTGCCAGCAGCTTCAGGGTGAACACCGGGGAGCTGTTTTTT. Translation gives CASSFRVNTGELFF. The full variable domain, with the rest looked up from reference TRBV5-6 and TRBJ2-2, is DAGVTQSPTHLIKTRGQQVTLRCSPKSGHDTVSWYQQALGQGPQFIFQYYEEEERQRGNFPDRFSGHQFPNYSSELNVNALLLGDSALYLCASSFRVNTGELFFGEGSRLTVL.

As regards this clone: One end of the junction is discordant with germline, which a read error may explain. The chain couples TRBV7-7 to TRBJ2-1; TRBD1 might be the D (5 bases). Germline CDR1 reads SSHAT; CDR2 reads FNYEAQ (reference sequence). This CDR3 has 15 amino acids. CDR3 loop: CASSQGRGSYNEQFF. As DNA, the CDR3 is TGTGCTAGCAGCCAAGGAAGGGGCTCCTACAATGAGCAGTTCTTC.

This clone was detected a few times. The chain uses TRBV19 and TRBJ2-7, with a weak D call TRBD1 (6 bases). Germline assignment: CDR1 LNHDA and CDR2 SQIVND (reference sequence). The CDR3 is 15 residues long. V dropped 11 bases and J dropped 2 bases, with 22 bases sitting between them. The CDR3 protein is CASKMVVQGPYEQYF. Here the CDR3 DNA reads TGTGCCTCTAAAATGGTGGTACAGGGACCCTACGAGCAGTACTTC.

The V and J genes are TRBV11-3 and TRBJ1-1; 8 bases map to TRBD1. V lost 5 bases to trimming and J lost 11 bases; unmatched junction nucleotides: 10. Germline loops: CDR1 SGHNT, CDR2 YENEEA. There are 13 residues in the CDR3. CDR3 protein: CASSRGQGGMAFF. In DNA, the CDR3 is TGTGCCAGCAGCAGAGGACAGGGTGGAATGGCTTTCTTT.

The V gene is TRBV10-2, the J gene TRBJ2-7; TRBD2 matches 9 bases. This CDR3 is 16 amino acids long. Germline CDR1 reads WSHSY; CDR2 reads SAAADI. Losses at the gene ends were 7 bases for V and 2 bases for J; bases not matched to a gene: 12. CDR3 coding DNA: TGCGCCAGCATGAGCCGGGGCGGGAGGGCCCCCTACGAGCAGTACTTC. Amino acids: CASMSRGGRAPYEQYF.

The V gene is TRBV7-8, the J gene TRBJ1-3; 9 bases match TRBD1. Unmatched junction bases numbered 7, after V lost 3 bases and J lost 4 bases. The V gene's germline CDR1 is SGHVS and CDR2 FQNEAQ. This CDR3 is 16 amino acids long. The CDR3 loop reads CASSFPGTGPGNTIYF. As DNA, the CDR3 is TGTGCCAGCAGCTTTCCCGGGACAGGGCCCGGAAACACCATATATTTT. The variable domain in full, with the rest retrieved from reference TRBV7-8 and TRBJ1-3, is GAGVSQSPRYKVAKRGQDVALRCDPISGHVSLFWYQQALGQGPEFLTYFQNEAQLDKSGLPSDRFFAERPEGSVSTLKIQRTQQEDSAVYLCASSFPGTGPGNTIYFGEGSWLTVV.

This chain links TRBV5-1 with TRBJ1-2; TRBD1 aligns across 7 bases. The CDR3 is made up of 13 amino acids. Germline loops: CDR1 SGHRS, CDR2 YFSETQ. The ends lost 3 bases at V and 6 bases at J; junction bases unmatched: 5. CDR3 sequence: CASSSQGQDGYTF. CDR3 sequence (DNA): TGCGCCAGCAGCTCACAGGGGCAAGATGGCTACACCTTC.

This rearrangement joins TRBV7-9 to TRBJ2-7, with no clear D. The CDR3 has 15 amino acids. Looked up from germline, CDR1 is SEHNR and CDR2 is FQNEAQ (reference sequence). Trimming took off 4 bases at V and 0 bases at J, with 13 bases between the two ends. The CDR3 loop is CASSSPPRSSYEQYF. The CDR3 nucleotides are TGTGCCAGCAGCTCCCCCCCCCGGAGCTCCTACGAGCAGTACTTC. Full variable domain (outside the CDR3, taken from reference TRBV7-9 and TRBJ2-7): DTGVSQNPRHKITKRGQNVTFRCDPISEHNRLYWYRQTLGQGPEFLTYFQNEAQLEKSRLLSDRFSAERPKGSFSTLEIQRTEQGDSAMYLCASSSPPRSSYEQYFGPGTRLTVT.

The CDR3 reads CASSGGYNYGYTF. CDR3 nucleotides: TGTGCCAGCAGCGGGGGCTACAACTATGGCTACACCTTC. This rearrangement joins TRBV7-9 to TRBJ1-2; D might be TRBD1 (6 bases). V was cut by 5 bases and J by 2 bases, with 9 bases left in between. The CDR3 runs 13 residues. CDR1 and CDR2 from the germline V gene are SEHNR and FQNEAQ (reference sequence). The whole variable domain, remainder taken from reference TRBV7-9 and TRBJ1-2, is DTGVSQNPRHKITKRGQNVTFRCDPISEHNRLYWYRQTLGQGPEFLTYFQNEAQLEKSRLLSDRFSAERPKGSFSTLEIQRTEQGDSAMYLCASSGGYNYGYTFGSGTRLTVV.

The table lists this clone with a count of one. The chain couples TRBV5-1 to TRBJ2-7, with 8 bases aligning to TRBD2. Germline V gene lookup returns CDR1 SGHRS and CDR2 YFSETQ. This CDR3 is 15 amino acids long. V lost 0 bases and J lost 4; bases outside the gene matches: 6. CDR3 in DNA: TGCGCCAGCAGCTTGGAACTCGGGAGGGTGTACGAGCAGTACTTC. Translated, it gives CASSLELGRVYEQYF.

The genes are TRBV10-3 and TRBJ2-3; the match to TRBD2 covers 8 bases. The CDR3 extends over 16 amino acids. Unmatched junction bases numbered 10, after V lost 2 bases and J lost 6 bases. The germline CDR1 and CDR2 sequences are ENHRY and SYGVKD. CDR3 DNA: TGTGCCATCAGTGAGCGAGCGGGAGAGTCCGGGGATACGCAGTATTTT. Its protein is CAISERAGESGDTQYF.

The V call is TRBV6-5, the J call TRBJ2-3, with D possibly matching TRBD2 (5 bases). CDR1 is MNHEY and CDR2 is SVGAGI in the germline V gene. V was pared by 3 bases and J by 0 bases, with 13 bases between. CDR3 length: 16 residues. CDR3 region: CASSYAGGRSTDTQYF. DNA for the CDR3: TGTGCCAGCAGTTATGCTGGTGGGAGAAGCACAGATACGCAGTATTTT.